Sequencing of this TCR beta chain was carried out in a study of blood T cell repertoires in COVID-19 (dated by TCRdb to the early 2020s). Broadly, across the study: Collaborator samples came from the United States, Italy and Spain and covered acute and convalescent phases of COVID-19. The prospective study material was composed of cDNA or gDNA derived from T cells, B-cell-depleted T cells, or PBMCs. The repertoires were released in a freely available public database intended as a resource for research on the immune response to SARS-CoV-2. Where available, HLA class I and class II types were taken from metadata supplied by the sample provider and were not determined by assay-based typing. Sample metadata almost always included a de-identified subject ID, COVID-19 status, age in years and sex. Deeply sampled blood TCRbeta repertoires from subjects exposed to, actively infected with, or recovered from COVID-19 were included in the dataset. Samples came from the ongoing ImmuneRACE study (first 160 participants) plus 1,254 subjects from 6 global collaborators.

On the study overall, not on this receptor specifically: The amount of clinical and demographic metadata varied by source and participant and was provided uncurated.

With regard to this clone: Which antigen it targets is not known. Base-call qualities are not available, and no considerably larger clone is one nucleotide away.

Collaborating institutions collected whole blood in K2EDTA tubes following their own protocols. For TCRbeta analysis, collaborators shipped samples in one of three forms: frozen whole blood, isolated PBMCs, or DNA extracted from either of those sample types. V ends up 4 bases short and J 2 bases short, with an unmatched junction base count of 5. From its cysteine to its phenylalanine, the CDR3 spans 14 amino acids. The retained sequence is limited to the CDR3, 42 bases, with the frame set at the first base. Based on the germline V gene (reference sequence), the CDR1 and CDR2 sequences are LNHDA and SQIVND. TCRbeta CDR3 regions were amplified from genomic DNA using the immunoSEQ Assay, a bias-controlled multiplex PCR. From the authors' description of their analysis: The number of nucleated cells in each sample was estimated by amplification of reference gene primers within the assay. To quantify the absolute abundance of each unique TCRbeta CDR3 rearrangement, sequence reads were collapsed and filtered. For each sample, productive Simpson clonality was calculated as the square root of Simpson's diversity index across productive rearrangements. The table comes from immuneACCESS by way of TCRdb, which keeps in-frame sequences with V and J called. Part of the clones is missing from these tables; in studies checked, under half for an unresolved V gene and the rest for unknown reasons. D and trimming come from the DNA, and the V and J calls and clone size come from that table. This sample holds about 100,000 clones; about 88% were observed only once. Of the sample, approximately 7% falls within the top ten clones.

What was sequenced was peripheral blood. Recombination connected TRBV19 to TRBJ2-7, with 7 bases in between that match TRBD1. The source of this sequence is a man aged 25 to 40 in a cohort sampled during active COVID-19. CDR3 region: CASSTHDRAYEQYF. The DNA sequence is as follows: TGTGCCAGTAGTACTCATGACAGGGCCTACGAGCAGTACTTC.